This TCR beta chain was sequenced in a study of cytomegalovirus exposure and HLA in healthy donors. Notes on the study in general: Within an earlier analysis, most TCR beta V segments proved productive either about 90% or about 30% of the time.

V was cut by 3 bases and J by 5 bases, with 7 bases left in between. Germline V gene data show CDR1 as SGHVS and CDR2 as FNYEAQ. The CDR3 sequence is 13 residues long. Turning to this clone: Its antigen is still unknown.

Healthy donors of bone marrow made up the group. Unrecorded immune exposure was likely among donors, who were nominally healthy when sampled. PCR used 60 Vbeta primers and 13 Jbeta primers. TCRdb's copy holds only in-frame clones and misses some; the assay was immunoSEQ multiplex PCR. The table has some 130,000 clones, roughly 80% seen once. The gene calls are TRBV7-6 and TRBJ1-4; a weak D match, TRBD1 (5 bases). Sample: PBMCs. This receptor was obtained from a female donor in good health and CMV-seronegative. This chain's CDR3 is CASSLPGNEKLFF. The CDR3 DNA reads TGTGCCAGCAGCTTGCCAGGGAATGAAAAACTGTTTTTT.